The TCR beta chain under discussion was sequenced for a study of T cell responses to AZD1222 COVID-19 vaccine. The study's findings and limits: No repertoire was sampled before or during the peak T cell response, only after it. Just a handful of people given AZD1222 tested seropositive at baseline. Donors skewed white British and female; clonal diversity was possibly underestimated.

There are a few counts of this clone. Its specificity is not known. V was shortened by 10 bases and J by 3 bases, with 27 bases between the two germline ends. This CDR3 spans 17 amino acids. Germline lookup yields CDR1 LNHDA and CDR2 SQIVND (reference sequence). The method was immunoSEQ multiplex PCR; TCRdb's version includes in-frame clones alone and lacks a portion of them. The data show around 120,000 clones, around 92% seen once. The chain employs TRBV19 and TRBJ1-1; tentatively, D is TRBD1 (5 bases). The source is an adult in good health. The sequenced sample was peripheral blood, obtained on day 0 of AZD1222 vaccination. The CDR3 DNA is TGTGCCACCGTGGGCAGTATAACCTGGGGGATAGACACTGAAGCTTTCTTT. This gives the protein CATVGSITWGIDTEAFF.